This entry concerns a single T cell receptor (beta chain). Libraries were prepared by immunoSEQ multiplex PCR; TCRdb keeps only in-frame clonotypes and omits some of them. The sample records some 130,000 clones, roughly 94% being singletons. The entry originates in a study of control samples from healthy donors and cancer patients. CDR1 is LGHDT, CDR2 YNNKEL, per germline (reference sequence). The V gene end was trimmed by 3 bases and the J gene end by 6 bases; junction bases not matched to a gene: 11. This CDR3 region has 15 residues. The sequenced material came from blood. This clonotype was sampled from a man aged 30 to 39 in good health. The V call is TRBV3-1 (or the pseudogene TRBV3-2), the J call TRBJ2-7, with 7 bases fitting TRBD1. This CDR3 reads CASSHHGTVLAEQYF. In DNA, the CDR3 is TGTGCCAGCAGCCACCACGGGACAGTATTGGCCGAGCAGTACTTC.